One and the same sample provided the 32 T cell receptor beta chains below, sequenced in a study of blood T cells in healthy people across ages. Together with a sample-barcoded 5' primer, a J-beta primer mix was included in a second PCR lasting roughly 6 to 12 cycles. MiXCR was run by TCRdb on the 5' RACE reads, yielding one entry per CDR3 protein. This sample has 1.5 million to 2 million distinct CDR3 sequences, with approximately 50% found just once. The sequenced sample consisted of blood. These TCRs come from a woman in her thirties or forties in good health.

The chain employs TRBV5-1 and TRBJ2-2, with a possible D match to TRBD1 (5 bases). There are 13 residues in the CDR3. Germline loops: CDR1 SGHRS, CDR2 YFSETQ. Between the trimmed V and J ends, which lost 2 bases and 6 bases, there was a span of 8 bases. The CDR3: CASSFTGAGELFF. CDR3 nucleotides: TGCGCCAGCAGCTTCACAGGAGCCGGGGAGCTGTTTTTT. Filled out from reference TRBV5-1 and TRBJ2-2, the complete variable domain reads KAGVTQTPRYLIKTRGQQVTLSCSPISGHRSVSWYQQTPGQGLQFLFEYFSETQRNKGNFPGRFSGRQFSNSRSEMNVSTLELGDSALYLCASSFTGAGELFFGEGSRLTVL.

The chain combines TRBV4-3 with TRBJ2-1; D remains ambiguous. Germline values: CDR1 LGHNA, CDR2 YSLEER. Trimming left V 1 base short and J 10 bases short, with 14 bases between. The CDR3 runs to 14 residues. The CDR3 here is CASSQGVAEAEQFF. CDR3 in DNA: TGCGCCAGCAGCCAAGGGGTCGCGGAAGCCGAGCAGTTCTTC.

This clonotype was detected only a few times. In DNA form, the CDR3 reads TGCGCCAGCAGCTTGGTCTTCTCGGGACAGTCTAGCTCTGGGGCCAACGTCCTGACTTTC. It encodes CASSLVFSGQSSSGANVLTF. The chain recombines TRBV5-1 with TRBJ2-6; 7 bases agree with TRBD1. J was trimmed by 0 bases and V by 0 bases; bases with no gene match: 12. The CDR3 sequence is 20 residues long. Per germline, CDR1 SGHRS and CDR2 YFSETQ.

There are many counts of this clonotype. V gene TRBV20-1 combines with J gene TRBJ1-2; 7 bases are a match to TRBD1. V shed 5 bases and J 0 bases; nucleotides not matched to a gene: 0. Germline V CDR1 and CDR2: DFQATT, SNEGSKA (reference sequence). This CDR3 region has 12 residues. The CDR3 nucleotides read TGCAGTGCTGGGACAGCTAACTATGGCTACACCTTC. This sequence encodes CSAGTANYGYTF.

This clonotype was seen a handful of times. The chain carries TRBV15 and TRBJ2-7, with D tentatively TRBD1 or TRBD2 (5 bases each). Germline V lookup: CDR1 LNHNV, CDR2 YYDKDF (reference sequence). The CDR3 contains 16 residues. With 1 base removed from V and 0 bases from J, the gap between germline ends came to 13 bases. This CDR3 reads CATSRGGWDRSYEQYF. As DNA, the CDR3 is TGTGCCACCAGCAGAGGGGGGTGGGACCGCTCCTACGAGCAGTACTTC. The full variable domain, completed using reference TRBV15 and TRBJ2-7, is DAMVIQNPRYQVTQFGKPVTLSCSQTLNHNVMYWYQQKSSQAPKLLFHYYDKDFNNEADTPDNFQSRRPNTSFCFLDIRSPGLGDTAMYLCATSRGGWDRSYEQYFGPGTRLTVT.

The sample holds many counts of this clonotype. The junction departs from the called germline gene at one end, perhaps through a read error. The gene calls are TRBV5-1 and TRBJ2-1; 8 bases fit TRBD1. This CDR3 is 15 amino acids long. Germline CDR1 and CDR2: SGHRS and YFSETQ. CDR3 bases: TGTGCCAGCAGCTTGGGGGACAGGTCCTACAATGAGCAGTTCTTC. Amino acid sequence: CASSLGDRSYNEQFF.

This rearrangement joins TRBV15 to TRBJ1-2; 11 nucleotides align to TRBD1. Germline V gene lookup returns CDR1 LNHNV and CDR2 YYDKDF (reference sequence). The CDR3 contains 19 residues. The J segment lost 0 bases and the V segment lost 1 base, leaving 10 bases of the junction unmatched. CDR3 loop: CATSRAFGTGGSSNYGYTF. CDR3 nucleotide sequence: TGTGCCACCAGCAGAGCTTTTGGGACAGGGGGTAGCTCTAACTATGGCTACACCTTC.

In this sample, this clonotype turned up a few times. The rearrangement uses TRBV7-9 and TRBJ2-5; 11 nucleotides match TRBD2. Germline values: CDR1 SEHNR, CDR2 FQNEAQ (reference sequence). CDR3 length: 16 residues. With 5 bases clipped from V and 3 bases from J, the junction kept 8 bases outside the gene matches. This CDR3 is CASSLSGLAGKETQYF. The CDR3 DNA reads TGTGCCAGCAGCCTGAGCGGACTAGCGGGCAAAGAGACCCAGTACTTC.

The V and J genes are TRBV7-9 and TRBJ2-5, with 12 nucleotides matching TRBD1. The germline CDR1 and CDR2 sequences are SEHNR and FQNEAQ (reference sequence). With V trimmed by 3 bases and J by 6 bases, 8 bases remained unmatched. This CDR3 region has 16 residues. This CDR3 is CASSLAGTGGFKTQYF. In DNA, the CDR3 is TGTGCCAGCAGCTTGGCCGGGACAGGGGGCTTCAAGACCCAGTACTTC.

This chain joins TRBV11-2 and TRBJ1-5, with 7 bases lining up with TRBD1. The CDR3 has 15 amino acids. The trim removed 3 bases at V and 5 bases at J, leaving 7 bases unmatched. CDR1 is SGHAT, CDR2 FQNNGV, per germline. As DNA, the CDR3 is TGTGCCAGCAGCTTGGGGTGGCAGGGGGATCAGCCCCAGCATTTT. Translating it yields CASSLGWQGDQPQHF.

This clonotype showed up just once. The chain recombines TRBV9 with TRBJ2-5; possibly TRBD1 for D (6 bases). V gave up 3 bases and J gave up 2 bases, with 17 bases separating them. CDR1 is SGDLS and CDR2 is YYNGEE in the germline V gene. This CDR3 is built from 16 residues. This chain's CDR3 is CASSARHGQPQETQYF. Here the CDR3 DNA reads TGTGCCAGCAGCGCCCGCCATGGACAGCCTCAAGAGACCCAGTACTTC. The entire variable domain, with the rest obtained from reference TRBV9 and TRBJ2-5, is as follows: DSGVTQTPKHLITATGQRVTLRCSPRSGDLSVYWYQQSLDQGLQFLIQYYNGEERAKGNILERFSAQQFPDLHSELNLSSLELGDSALYFCASSARHGQPQETQYFGPGTRLLVL.

The CDR3 loop reads CASSGQGAGELFF. CDR3 nucleotide sequence: TGTGCCAGCAGCGGACAGGGGGCCGGGGAGCTGTTTTTT. The V and J genes are TRBV9 and TRBJ2-2; the match to TRBD1 covers 9 bases. Germline-derived CDR1 and CDR2 are SGDLS and YYNGEE. The CDR3 covers 13 residues. With 3 bases clipped from V and 6 bases from J, the junction kept 0 bases outside the gene matches.

The rearrangement uses TRBV7-2 and TRBJ2-1; 11 bases fit TRBD2. The J call could be wrong; TRBJ2-7 is a better fit for the DNA end. The germline CDR1 and CDR2 sequences are SGHTA and FQGNSA. This CDR3 region has 17 residues. CDR3: CASSSAGTSGSYNEQYF. CDR3 nucleotide sequence: TGTGCCAGCAGCTCTGCCGGGACTAGCGGCTCCTACAATGAGCAGTACTTC.

This clonotype showed up many times. This rearrangement joins TRBV29-1 to TRBJ2-5; D is unclear. The CDR3 loop spans 9 amino acids. The germline CDR1 and CDR2 sequences are SQVTM and ANQGSEA. V lost 4 bases and J lost 4, with 1 base in between. The CDR3 nucleotides are TGCAGCGTTGGAGAGACCCAGTACTTC. The encoded protein is CSVGETQYF. The full variable domain, completed using reference TRBV29-1 and TRBJ2-5, is SAVISQKPSRDICQRGTSLTIQCQVDSQVTMMFWYRQQPGQSLTLIATANQGSEATYESGFVIDKFPISRPNLTFSTLTVSNMSPEDSSIYLCSVGETQYFGPGTRLLVL.

CDR3 sequence (DNA): TGTGCCAGTGAGAGGGGGGGCCGAGAGAATGAGCAGTTCTTC. Its translation is CASERGGRENEQFF. The V and J genes are TRBV6-5 and TRBJ2-1, with D possibly TRBD2 on 7 matching bases. CDR3 size: 14 residues. Germline V gene lookup returns CDR1 MNHEY and CDR2 SVGAGI. V was shortened by 9 bases and J by 7 bases, with 19 bases between the two germline ends.

This clonotype was recorded a few times. The chain is built from TRBV15 and TRBJ1-5; D unclear. Germline values: CDR1 LNHNV, CDR2 YYDKDF (reference sequence). Deletions cut 0 bases from V and 0 bases from J, with 9 bases between. There are 16 residues in the CDR3. CDR3 loop: CATSRDRRISNQPQHF. Here the CDR3 DNA reads TGTGCCACCAGCAGAGATCGACGGATTAGCAATCAGCCCCAGCATTTT.

Notes on this clonotype: This clone may be a read error of a much larger clone one base away. This chain links TRBV7-9 with TRBJ1-6; TRBD1 might be the D (5 bases). CDR1 and CDR2 (germline): SEHNR, FQNEAQ (reference sequence). The CDR3 is 13 amino acids. V was cut by 1 base and J by 9 bases, with 7 bases left in between. CDR3 residues: CASSLEGISPLHF. The CDR3 DNA follows: TGTGCCAGCAGCTTAGAGGGGATTTCACCCCTCCACTTT.

V and J are TRBV7-9 and TRBJ2-4; D not resolved. The J call is uncertain, as TRBJ2-7 better fits the DNA end. In germline, CDR1 is SEHNR, CDR2 FQNEAQ (reference sequence). The CDR3 is made up of 14 amino acids. CDR3 region: CASSLSEKADEQYF. The CDR3 region has the DNA TGTGCCAGCAGCTTATCAGAAAAAGCAGACGAGCAGTACTTC.

The chain carries TRBV12-3 or TRBV12-4 and TRBJ2-2; TRBD1 aligns across 8 bases. The CDR3 length is 17 residues. The V and J ends lost 4 bases and 0 bases, in that order; junction bases with no gene match: 7. The DNA for the CDR3 is TGTGCCAGCAGTTCCCAACAGGGGGGTACGAACACCGGGGAGCTGTTTTTT. This codes for CASSSQQGGTNTGELFF.

The gene calls are TRBV27 and TRBJ1-6, with no clear D. V was pared by 3 bases and J by 5 bases, with 14 bases between. This CDR3 contains 16 residues. Germline V gene lookup returns CDR1 MNHEY and CDR2 SMNVEV (reference sequence). The CDR3, as DNA: TGTGCCAGCAGTTTTGTGAAGACTTTGAATAATTCACCCCTCCACTTT. It is translated as CASSFVKTLNNSPLHF.

This chain joins TRBV7-2 and TRBJ2-1; possibly TRBD2 for D (7 bases). V was clipped by 6 bases and J by 5 bases, with 17 bases between them. CDR3 length: 15 residues. In germline, CDR1 is SGHTA, CDR2 FQGNSA. The CDR3 loop reads CASRSGGVLNNEQFF. The CDR3 DNA reads as TGTGCCAGCAGGTCGGGGGGCGTATTAAACAATGAGCAGTTCTTC.

Comments on this clonotype: A read error is possible here, since a much larger clone lies one base away. The CDR3 DNA sequence: TGCAGTGCTAGCGATCAGGGGGATGGCTACACCTTC. It encodes CSASDQGDGYTF. This chain uses TRBV20-1 with TRBJ1-2; 7 nucleotides line up with TRBD1. After removal of 3 bases from V and 6 bases from J, the junction contained 4 bases not matched to a gene. CDR1 and CDR2 from the germline V gene are DFQATT and SNEGSKA (reference sequence). This CDR3 spans 12 amino acids.

This clonotype was observed a handful of times. The chain joins TRBV6-5 to TRBJ2-7; possibly TRBD1 for D (6 bases). Germline V gene lookup returns CDR1 MNHEY and CDR2 SVGAGI. Trimming took 6 bases from V and 10 from J, leaving 16 bases between them. The CDR3 length is 12 residues. CDR3 bases: TGTGCCAGCAGCCAAAAATTGGACAGACAGTACTTC. The encoded protein is CASSQKLDRQYF.

The chain is built from TRBV28 and TRBJ2-1; 7 bases are a match to TRBD1. This CDR3 contains 15 residues. CDR1 and CDR2 from the germline V gene are MDHEN and SYDVKM. Trimming cost V 6 bases and J 13 bases; bases outside gene matches: 18. CDR3 coding DNA: TGTGCCAGCAGCTACAACAGGGGTCGAACGGAGACCCAGTTCTTC. Its translation is CASSYNRGRTETQFF.

This clonotype turned up a few times. This chain links TRBV7-9 with TRBJ2-1; 8 bases are shared with TRBD1. Germline V gives CDR1 SEHNR, CDR2 FQNEAQ (reference sequence). The CDR3 loop spans 15 amino acids. With 5 bases clipped from V and 8 bases from J, the junction kept 11 bases outside the gene matches. As DNA, the CDR3 is TGTGCCAGCAGCCCCGGGCAGGGGGCGTTTGATGAGCAGTTCTTC. Its protein is CASSPGQGAFDEQFF.

The sample holds a few counts of this clonotype. The chain combines TRBV7-2 with TRBJ2-3, with D uncertain. The CDR3 runs to 12 residues. The germline gives CDR1 SGHTA, CDR2 FQGNSA. V lost 1 base and J 7 bases, leaving 6 bases between the germline ends. The CDR3 DNA is TGTGCCAGCAGCTTAGTCCCGTATACGCAGTATTTT. Translated: CASSLVPYTQYF.

The chain carries TRBV28 and TRBJ2-4; TRBD1 matches at 10 bases. This CDR3 contains 14 residues. From germline, CDR1 is MDHEN and CDR2 SYDVKM. V was clipped by 8 bases and J by 8 bases; unmatched bases: 9. In DNA form, the CDR3 reads TGTGCCAGCGCGGGACAGGGGATGGAAGACATTCAGTACTTC. Its translation is CASAGQGMEDIQYF.

There are a few counts of this clonotype. This chain uses TRBV7-2 with TRBJ2-4; no firm D call. Germline V CDR1 and CDR2: SGHTA, FQGNSA. V lost 5 bases and J 13 bases, leaving 18 bases between the germline ends. The CDR3 totals 13 residues. CDR3: CASSPWTGVGQYF. The CDR3 bases are TGTGCCAGCAGCCCTTGGACGGGCGTCGGGCAGTACTTC.

To note about this clonotype: An end of the junction differs from the germline gene, which may be a read error. The V and J genes are TRBV4-3 and TRBJ2-1; maybe TRBD2 (7 bases). The CDR3 length is 14 residues. Germline V gene data show CDR1 as LGHNA and CDR2 as YSLEER. CDR3 protein: CASGQGGGGNEQFF. The CDR3 DNA reads TGCGCCAGCGGCCAAGGGGGGGGCGGGAATGAGCAGTTCTTC.

This clonotype was counted between two and nine times. The CDR3 region is CASSESAGGETQYF. The CDR3 coding sequence is TGTGCCAGCAGCGAAAGCGCCGGGGGAGAGACCCAGTACTTC. The chain links TRBV9 to TRBJ2-5, with a tentative D call TRBD2 (6 bases). The CDR3 contains 14 residues. The V gene lost 3 bases and the J gene lost 4 bases, with 13 bases spanning the gap. Germline values: CDR1 SGDLS, CDR2 YYNGEE.

Of note for this clonotype: Germline is not matched at one junction end, which may reflect a read error. This rearrangement joins TRBV9 to TRBJ1-5; a weak D match, TRBD1 (6 bases). The V gene's germline CDR1 is SGDLS and CDR2 YYNGEE. The CDR3 sequence is 14 residues long. The CDR3 sequence is CASSATGAMEPQHF. The CDR3 DNA is TGCGCCAGCAGCGCAACGGGGGCCATGGAGCCCCAGCATTTT.

The chain carries TRBV14 and TRBJ2-6; no clear D gene. The V gene's germline CDR1 is SGHDN and CDR2 FVKESK. Between the trimmed V and J ends, which lost 6 bases and 0 bases, there was a span of 12 bases. CDR3 length: 16 amino acids. CDR3 coding DNA: TGTGCCAGCAGTGGAATCTTACTCTCTGGGGCCAACGTCCTGACTTTC. This encodes CASSGILLSGANVLTF. Filled out from reference TRBV14 and TRBJ2-6, the complete variable domain reads EAGVTQFPSHSVIEKGQTVTLRCDPISGHDNLYWYRRVMGKEIKFLLHFVKESKQDESGMPNNRFLAERTGGTYSTLKVQPAELEDSGVYFCASSGILLSGANVLTFGAGSRLTVL.